These T cell receptor beta chains were read from a single sample in a study of cytomegalovirus exposure and HLA in healthy donors. The assay was immunoSEQ multiplex PCR, and TCRdb's table has in-frame clones only and misses some. The table lists around 94,000 clones, 70% to 80% of them singletons. Sequencing used PBMCs. The receptors derive from a male donor in good health and CMV-seropositive. CDR3s include the opening cysteine and the closing phenylalanine or tryptophan. D genes are given only for firm matches. A row's size may be missing; if present it is once, few, many or a size class.

D gene: TRBD1
V gene: TRBV7-8
J gene: TRBJ1-2
clone size: .
CDR3 DNA: TGTGCCAGCAGCGTAGCAGGGGGCTATGACGGGGGCTACACCTTC
CDR3 protein: CASSVAGGYDGGYTF

D gene: TRBD1
V gene: TRBV5-1
J gene: TRBJ2-1
clone size: few
CDR3 DNA: TGCGCCAGCAGCTTGGCGGGACAGGGCTATGAGCAGTTCTTC
CDR3 protein: CASSLAGQGYEQFF

D gene: TRBD1
V gene: TRBV11-2
J gene: TRBJ2-2
clone size: once
CDR3 DNA: TGTGCCAGCAGCTTAACAGGACAGGCAAACACCGGGGAGCTGTTTTTT
CDR3 protein: CASSLTGQANTGELFF

D gene: .
V gene: TRBV7-2
J gene: TRBJ1-4
clone size: .
CDR3 DNA: TGTGCCAGCAGCGCTGGGTTTTCAGGGAATGAAAAACTGTTTTTT
CDR3 protein: CASSAGFSGNEKLFF

D gene: TRBD1
V gene: TRBV19
J gene: TRBJ1-1
clone size: .
CDR3 DNA: TGTGCCAGTAGTATCCCGACAGGGGACACTGAAGCTTTCTTT
CDR3 protein: CASSIPTGDTEAFF

D gene: TRBD1
V gene: TRBV5-1
J gene: TRBJ2-3
clone size: few
CDR3 DNA: TGCGCCAGCAGCTTGGACAGGGGGCAGACAGATACGCAGTATTTT
CDR3 protein: CASSLDRGQTDTQYF

D gene: .
V gene: TRBV21-1
J gene: TRBJ2-7
clone size: few
CDR3 DNA: TGTGCCAGCAGCAAAGGGTCTAGCGGGAGACACGAGCAGTACTTC
CDR3 protein: CASSKGSSGRHEQYF

D gene: .
V gene: TRBV30
J gene: TRBJ2-7
clone size: few
CDR3 DNA: TGTGCCTGGAATACCAATGGGGCAGGGGCAGGGAAGTACTTC
CDR3 protein: CAWNTNGAGAGKYF

D gene: TRBD1
V gene: TRBV6-4
J gene: TRBJ2-1
clone size: .
CDR3 DNA: TGTGCCAGCAGTCCCGGGGACAGCCCAAACAATGAGCAGTTCTTC
CDR3 protein: CASSPGDSPNNEQFF

D gene: .
V gene: TRBV6-6
J gene: TRBJ1-3
clone size: .
CDR3 DNA: TGTGCCAGCAGTTCCCCCACGGTCTCTGGAAACACCATATATTTT
CDR3 protein: CASSSPTVSGNTIYF

D gene: TRBD1
V gene: TRBV4-3
J gene: TRBJ1-2
clone size: .
CDR3 DNA: TGCGCCAGCAGCCAAGGTGGCCAGGGGGTCTATGGCTACACCTTC
CDR3 protein: CASSQGGQGVYGYTF

D gene: TRBD1
V gene: TRBV15
J gene: TRBJ2-2
clone size: few
CDR3 DNA: TGTGCCACCAGCAGAGATCGTAGGGACAGGGGAACCGGGGAGCTGTTTTTT
CDR3 protein: CATSRDRRDRGTGELFF

D gene: .
V gene: TRBV30
J gene: TRBJ1-3
clone size: .
CDR3 DNA: TGTGCCTGGAGTCCCCCAGGGCCCTCTGGAAACACCATATATTTT
CDR3 protein: CAWSPPGPSGNTIYF

D gene: .
V gene: TRBV5-6
J gene: TRBJ1-5
clone size: .
CDR3 DNA: TGTGCCAGCAGCCGTAGATTGGACACACAGGGTAGCAATCAGCCCCAGCATTTT
CDR3 protein: CASSRRLDTQGSNQPQHF

D gene: TRBD1
V gene: TRBV5-6
J gene: TRBJ1-5
clone size: .
CDR3 DNA: TGTGCCAGCAGCTTGCAGGGGGCTCAGCCCCAGCATTTT
CDR3 protein: CASSLQGAQPQHF

D gene: .
V gene: TRBV5-8
J gene: TRBJ1-5
clone size: .
CDR3 DNA: TGTGCCAGCAGCGATGGACTCTGGGGGGTCAATCAGCCCCAGCATTTT
CDR3 protein: CASSDGLWGVNQPQHF

D gene: TRBD1
V gene: TRBV5-1
J gene: TRBJ1-1
clone size: .
CDR3 DNA: TGCGCCAGCAGCTTGGCAGGCAGGGGGTGGGGATTGGGGACTGAAGCTTTCTTT
CDR3 protein: CASSLAGRGWGLGTEAFF

D gene: .
V gene: TRBV5-1
J gene: TRBJ2-7
clone size: .
CDR3 DNA: TGCGCCAGCAGCCTACAGGGCAGCTCCTACGAGCAGTACTTC
CDR3 protein: CASSLQGSSYEQYF

D gene: .
V gene: TRBV7-9
J gene: TRBJ2-3
clone size: few
CDR3 DNA: TGTTCCAGCAGCCCGGGGGTCCTTAGCACAGATACGCAGTATTTT
CDR3 protein: CSSSPGVLSTDTQYF

D gene: .
V gene: TRBV6-5
J gene: TRBJ1-3
clone size: .
CDR3 DNA: TGTGCCAGCAGTTACTCGACAGTCTCTGGAAACACCATATATTTT
CDR3 protein: CASSYSTVSGNTIYF

D gene: TRBD1
V gene: TRBV6-6
J gene: TRBJ2-4
clone size: once
CDR3 DNA: TGTGCCAGCAGTTACGGGACAGGGGCCAAAAACATTCAGTACTTC
CDR3 protein: CASSYGTGAKNIQYF

D gene: .
V gene: TRBV19
J gene: TRBJ1-1
clone size: .
CDR3 DNA: TGTGCCAGTAGTATGATTAGGGGTCGCACTGAAGCTTTCTTT
CDR3 protein: CASSMIRGRTEAFF

D gene: .
V gene: TRBV6-5
J gene: TRBJ1-6
clone size: few
CDR3 DNA: TGTGCCAGCAGTACTGGGCAGGGATTGAATTCACCCCTCCACTTT
CDR3 protein: CASSTGQGLNSPLHF

D gene: .
V gene: TRBV28
J gene: TRBJ2-7
clone size: .
CDR3 DNA: TGTGCCAGCAGTTCACCAGGGGTAAGCTCCTACGAGCAGTACTTC
CDR3 protein: CASSSPGVSSYEQYF

D gene: TRBD1
V gene: TRBV11-2
J gene: TRBJ2-5
clone size: .
CDR3 DNA: TGTGCCAGCAGCTTAGACGGACAGGGAGAAGAGACCCAGTACTTC
CDR3 protein: CASSLDGQGEETQYF

D gene: TRBD2
V gene: TRBV27
J gene: TRBJ2-2
clone size: .
CDR3 DNA: TGTGCCAGCAGTTTTGGACTAGCGCGGACCGGGGAGCTGTTTTTT
CDR3 protein: CASSFGLARTGELFF

D gene: TRBD1
V gene: TRBV7-3
J gene: TRBJ2-1
clone size: few
CDR3 DNA: TGTGCCAGCAGCTCCTACAACCGGGACAGGAGAAACTCCTACAATGAGCAGTTCTTC
CDR3 protein: CASSSYNRDRRNSYNEQFF

D gene: TRBD2
V gene: TRBV5-4
J gene: TRBJ2-3
clone size: few
CDR3 DNA: TGTGCCAGCAGCTTAAGCGGGAGGGGGTTTACAGATACGCAGTATTTT
CDR3 protein: CASSLSGRGFTDTQYF

D gene: TRBD1
V gene: TRBV7-2
J gene: TRBJ2-7
clone size: .
CDR3 DNA: TGTGCCAGCAGCCCGAGACAGGGGGGGTCCTACGAGCAGTACTTC
CDR3 protein: CASSPRQGGSYEQYF

D gene: TRBD2
V gene: TRBV5-1
J gene: TRBJ2-3
clone size: .
CDR3 DNA: TGCGCCAGCAGCGTTAGCGGGAGAAGCACAGATACGCAGTATTTT
CDR3 protein: CASSVSGRSTDTQYF

D gene: .
V gene: TRBV6-4
J gene: TRBJ1-1
clone size: .
CDR3 DNA: TGTGCCAGCAGTGTGCGGCCCAACACTGAAGCTTTCTTT
CDR3 protein: CASSVRPNTEAFF

D gene: .
V gene: TRBV5-5
J gene: TRBJ1-1
clone size: .
CDR3 DNA: TGTGCCAGCAGCTTGGCGAAGGGAGGTCGGGCTTTCTTT
CDR3 protein: CASSLAKGGRAFF

D gene: .
V gene: TRBV19
J gene: TRBJ2-3
clone size: .
CDR3 DNA: TGTGCCAGTAGTTCCCACTTCCCCACAGATACGCAGTATTTT
CDR3 protein: CASSSHFPTDTQYF

D gene: TRBD1
V gene: TRBV10-3
J gene: TRBJ2-2
clone size: .
CDR3 DNA: TGTGCCATCAGTGAGTCGACAGGGGACACCGGGGAGCTGTTTTTT
CDR3 protein: CAISESTGDTGELFF

D gene: TRBD2
V gene: TRBV7-2
J gene: TRBJ2-5
clone size: few
CDR3 DNA: TGTGCCAGCAGCTTGGCGGGCGGGGGCCAGTACTTC
CDR3 protein: CASSLAGGGQYF

D gene: .
V gene: TRBV18
J gene: TRBJ2-7
clone size: .
CDR3 DNA: TGTGCCAGCTCACCTGCGGGACAGCAGGACTACGAGCAGTACTTC
CDR3 protein: CASSPAGQQDYEQYF

D gene: TRBD1
V gene: TRBV28
J gene: TRBJ2-7
clone size: .
CDR3 DNA: TGTGCCATCGGACAGGTCTCCTACGAGCAGTACTTC
CDR3 protein: CAIGQVSYEQYF

D gene: TRBD2
V gene: TRBV19
J gene: TRBJ2-1
clone size: .
CDR3 DNA: TGTGCCAGTAGCCCACTAGCGGTTACCTCCAACTCCTACAATGAGCAGTTCTTC
CDR3 protein: CASSPLAVTSNSYNEQFF

D gene: TRBD1
V gene: TRBV6-1
J gene: TRBJ2-7
clone size: .
CDR3 DNA: TGTGCCAGCAGTGAGCGCTACAGGGGGCCCAACGAGCAGTACTTC
CDR3 protein: CASSERYRGPNEQYF

D gene: TRBD2
V gene: TRBV7-3
J gene: TRBJ2-3
clone size: .
CDR3 DNA: TGTGCCAGCAGCCCCGGGACTAGCGGGAGAGAGGTCACAGATACGCAGTATTTT
CDR3 protein: CASSPGTSGREVTDTQYF

D gene: TRBD1
V gene: TRBV6-1
J gene: TRBJ2-7
clone size: .
CDR3 DNA: TGTGCCAGCATTTCCGCGGACAGGGCCTTCTACGAGCAGTACTTC
CDR3 protein: CASISADRAFYEQYF